This entry is about one T cell receptor (beta chain). Its antigen is as yet unknown. This record belongs to a study of CD8 T cells in ankylosing spondylitis. The CDR3 sequence is 13 residues long. Deletions cut 3 bases from V and 8 bases from J, with 11 bases between. Germline-derived CDR1 and CDR2 are SGHTA and FQGNSA. The TCR beta libraries were generated through quantitative 5'-RACE incorporating molecular barcodes. TCRdb analysed the 5' RACE reads with MiXCR anew, one entry per CDR3 protein. The sample gives roughly 180,000 distinct CDR3 sequences, over 10% of which show up once; around 10% is in the top ten. Whole-study results and caveats: Certain motif variants had earlier appeared in reactive arthritis synovial fluid and blood. The study looked at matched synovial fluid samples from ankylosing spondylitis patients. Disease-linked clones were reported to be significantly enriched there. Clones that were linked to disease were CD8+ and were relatively rare in peripheral blood.

The sequence derives from a female donor with ankylosing spondylitis or in good health (not recorded which). Material: blood, either unsorted or a sorted T cell fraction (not recorded which). The rearrangement uses TRBV7-2 and TRBJ2-1; possible D gene TRBD2, 5 bases. CDR3 sequence: CASSLERLHEQFF. The CDR3 nucleotides are TGTGCCAGCAGCTTGGAGCGGCTGCATGAGCAGTTCTTC.